This TCR beta chain was found in a study of T cells in Graves' hyperthyroidism and ophthalmopathy. CDR1 is MNHEY, CDR2 SMNVEV, per germline (reference sequence). V lost 2 bases to trimming and J lost 0 bases, with 7 bases between them. The length of the CDR3 is 15 residues. TCR beta CDR3 regions were amplified from RNA. The HTBI primer set served for first-round RT-PCR of the TCR CDR3. A single record per CDR3 protein comes from TCRdb applying MiXCR to the multiplex PCR reads. The repertoire has fewer than 250,000 distinct CDR3 sequences, about 15% of them found once; the top ten carry roughly 53%. The TCR comes from a middle-aged man with Graves' hyperthyroidism. The rearrangement links TRBV27 to TRBJ2-2, with a possible D match to TRBD1 (5 bases). The material sequenced was blood. This chain's CDR3 is CASSLHRPNTGELFF. As DNA, the CDR3 is TGTGCCAGCAGTTTACACAGGCCGAACACCGGGGAGCTGTTTTTT.